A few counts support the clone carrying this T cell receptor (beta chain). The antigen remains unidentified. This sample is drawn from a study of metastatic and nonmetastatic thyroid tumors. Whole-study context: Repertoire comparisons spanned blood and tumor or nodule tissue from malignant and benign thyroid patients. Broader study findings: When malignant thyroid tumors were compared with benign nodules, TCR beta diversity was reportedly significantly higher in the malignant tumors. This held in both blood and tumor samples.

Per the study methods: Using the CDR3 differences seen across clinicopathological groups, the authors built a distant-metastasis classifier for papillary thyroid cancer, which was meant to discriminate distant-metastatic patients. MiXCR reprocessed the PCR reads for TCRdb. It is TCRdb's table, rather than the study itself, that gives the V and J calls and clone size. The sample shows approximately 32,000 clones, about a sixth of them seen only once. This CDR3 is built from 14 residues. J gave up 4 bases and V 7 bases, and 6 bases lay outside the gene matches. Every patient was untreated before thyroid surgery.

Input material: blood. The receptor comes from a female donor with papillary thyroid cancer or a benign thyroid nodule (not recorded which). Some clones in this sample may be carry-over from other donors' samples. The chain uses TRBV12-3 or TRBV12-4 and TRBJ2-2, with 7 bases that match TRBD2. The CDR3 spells CASTHPGGTGELFF. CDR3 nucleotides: TGTGCCAGCACCCACCCGGGGGGCACCGGGGAGCTGTTTTTT.